This T cell receptor (beta chain) was recovered during a study of neurological immune-mediated disorders. Study-wide points: Private repertoires in all groups were suggested, as expanded clones shared no CDR3 amino acid sequences across subjects.

This clonotype appeared many times. The antigen is not known. It was from 2 million PBMCs stored at -80 C that the unsorted libraries were obtained. Between the trimmed V and J ends, which lost 6 bases and 3 bases, there was a span of 17 bases. The CDR3 sequence is 15 residues long. Per germline, CDR1 MDHEN and CDR2 SYDVKM. Every sequencing run returned over 190 million TCR-beta sequences, which were derived from 15-18 subjects. TCRdb reprocessed the 5' RACE reads with MiXCR, giving one entry per CDR3 protein. The sample lists approximately 58,000 distinct CDR3 sequences; about an eighth were seen once.

The sample taken for sequencing was PBMCs. This clonotype was sampled from a man in his fifties or sixties in good health. V usage is TRBV28 and J usage is TRBJ1-1; the D is unclear. CDR3 DNA sequence: TGTGCCAGCAGCTCCTTATACCCGAGGGACACTGAAGCTTTCTTT. Residues: CASSSLYPRDTEAFF.